This T cell receptor beta chain was sequenced in a study of control samples from healthy donors and cancer patients. CDR3 length: 16 residues. V gave up 3 bases and J gave up 2 bases, with 14 bases separating them. Germline CDR1 LNHNV, CDR2 YYDKDF (reference sequence). The assay was immunoSEQ multiplex PCR, and TCRdb's table has in-frame clones only and misses some. This sample yields tens of thousands of clones, of which roughly 87% are seen a single time; 3% to 4.5% belongs to the top ten. The chain uses TRBV15 and TRBJ1-3; TRBD1 might be the D (5 bases). This sequence was found in a woman aged 50 to 60 in good health. Sequenced input: blood. The CDR3 region has the DNA TGTGCCACCAGCAGTTGGAGGGGCAAGGCTGGAAACACCATATATTTT. Amino acids: CATSSWRGKAGNTIYF. The whole variable domain, remainder taken from reference TRBV15 and TRBJ1-3, is DAMVIQNPRYQVTQFGKPVTLSCSQTLNHNVMYWYQQKSSQAPKLLFHYYDKDFNNEADTPDNFQSRRPNTSFCFLDIRSPGLGDTAMYLCATSSWRGKAGNTIYFGEGSWLTVV.